This T cell receptor (beta chain) was retrieved from a study of T cell repertoires in cytomegalovirus infection (dated by TCRdb to between 2018 and 2021). Study-wide context: Donor HLA type was relevant to the analysis, as public TCR beta signatures indicated carriage of CMV infection together with the matching HLA type.

This sample was sequenced with an Illumina HiSeq 1500. The public reads were run again by TCRdb, first through fastp at Q25 and then through MiXCR, and only productive beta chains were kept. When rows share a CDR3 protein, they turn into one entry using the most common DNA and genes. The sample records about 260,000 distinct CDR3 sequences, approximately 9% of which are singletons. Of the sample, more than 13% falls within the top ten clones. The CDR3 spans 16 residues, from the cysteine through the phenylalanine. The only DNA kept is the CDR3, 48 bases in frame from the first base. The germline V gene yields LGHNA for CDR1 and YNFKEQ for CDR2. The trim is 4 bases for V and 0 bases for J, with a gap of 13 bases between the germline ends. This clonotype was detected a few times. Which antigen it targets is not known. Per-base quality was not reported, and no clone a single base away is much larger than it.

Paper-wide results and their limitations: In both this cohort and an independent cohort of approximately 350 donors, the cumulative frequency of public TCR beta family members distinguished carriers of CMV infection plus the relevant HLA type. In the ex vivo response, HLA-C-restricted CMV-specific TCR beta clonotypes were dominant, and in two of eight donors the single most frequent clonotype came from this HLA-C-restricted group.

The sequence joins TRBV4-2 to TRBJ2-1; TRBD2 is possibly the D segment (5 matching bases). The sample taken for sequencing was PBMCs. The clonotype comes from a human donor in good health (CMV status not recorded). Some clones in this sample may be carry-over from other donors' samples. CDR3 sequence: CASSPDPSGSYNEQFF. The nucleotide sequence reads as follows: TGTGCCAGCAGCCCCGACCCCAGCGGCTCCTACAATGAGCAGTTCTTC.